Each of the 9 T cell receptor beta chains below was sequenced from the same sample in a study of shared clonotypes between healthy human individuals. The method was immunoSEQ multiplex PCR; TCRdb's version includes in-frame clones alone and lacks a portion of them. The sample comprises approximately 2.4 million clones, roughly 95% of which are singletons, and 0.1% to 0.15% rests with the top ten. Sequencing was performed on naive CD4+ T cells sorted from blood. Subset meaning: CD45RA+ positively selected. Receptor source: a young man in good health.

The genes are TRBV19 and TRBJ1-2; D may be TRBD1 (6 bases). CDR3 length: 14 amino acids. CDR1 and CDR2 (germline): LNHDA, SQIVND (reference sequence). The V end lost 4 bases, the J end lost 4 bases, and 13 bases lay between the germline ends. CDR3 DNA sequence: TGTGCCAGTAGTACCGGTTCAGGGGCCTATGGCTACACCTTC. Translated: CASSTGSGAYGYTF. The full variable domain, rest sourced from reference TRBV19 and TRBJ1-2, is DGGITQSPKYLFRKEGQNVTLSCEQNLNHDAMYWYRQDPGQGLRLIYYSQIVNDFQKGDIAEGYSVSREKKESFPLTVTSAQKNPTAFYLCASSTGSGAYGYTFGSGTRLTVV.

CDR3 in amino acids: CASSLGISGGSHGYTF. DNA of the CDR3: TGTGCCAGCAGTTTAGGCATTTCGGGGGGAAGTCATGGCTACACCTTC. The rearrangement joins TRBV27 to TRBJ1-2, with D possibly matching TRBD1 (5 bases). The CDR3 runs 16 residues. V gave up 2 bases and J gave up 6 bases, with 19 bases separating them. Per the germline V gene, CDR1 is MNHEY and CDR2 is SMNVEV (reference sequence).

Of note for this clone: This CDR3 is also generated by other DNA sequences in the sample. V and J are TRBV5-1 and TRBJ2-7; tentatively, D is TRBD1 (5 bases). Germline values: CDR1 SGHRS, CDR2 YFSETQ. V lost 2 bases and J 2 bases, leaving 8 bases between the germline ends. CDR3 length equals 13 residues. CDR3 in DNA: TGCGCCAGCAGCTTATTAGGGGCCTACGAGCAGTACTTC. This translates into CASSLLGAYEQYF.

The rearrangement joins TRBV6-5 to TRBJ2-1; D may correspond to TRBD1 or TRBD2 (5 bases each). The CDR3 runs 13 residues. Germline assignment: CDR1 MNHEY and CDR2 SVGAGI. V lost 8 bases and J 2 bases, leaving 10 bases between the germline ends. The CDR3 is CASGDQAYNEQFF. For the CDR3, the DNA is TGTGCCAGCGGGGACCAAGCCTACAATGAGCAGTTCTTC.

As for this clone: Within the sample, other DNA sequences also encode this same CDR3. The genes are TRBV10-3 and TRBJ2-2; D gene unclear. Germline lookup yields CDR1 ENHRY and CDR2 SYGVKD. The V end was cut by 0 bases, the J end by 4 bases, with 6 bases between. The CDR3 runs 14 residues. The CDR3 DNA is TGTGCCATCAGTGAGTCTCGCGGCACCGGGGAGCTGTTTTTT. Amino acid sequence: CAISESRGTGELFF.

The sample holds one count of this clone. The rearrangement uses TRBV10-3 and TRBJ2-7; the match to TRBD2 covers 10 bases. The germline gives CDR1 ENHRY, CDR2 SYGVKD. The CDR3 covers 14 residues. V was pared by 4 bases and J by 7 bases, with 7 bases of the junction left unmatched. CDR3 DNA sequence: TGTGCCATCAGTGCCCCTAGCGGGGGCGGAGAGCAGTACTTC. This sequence encodes CAISAPSGGGEQYF.

The chain recombines TRBV11-2 with TRBJ2-5; D call uncertain. CDR1 and CDR2 from the germline V gene are SGHAT and FQNNGV. The CDR3 contains 14 residues. The V end was cut by 5 bases, the J end by 5 bases, with 15 bases between. CDR3 amino acids: CASSPPGLGETQYF. The CDR3 bases are TGTGCCAGCAGCCCCCCGGGCCTTGGGGAGACCCAGTACTTC.

The chain uses TRBV29-1 and TRBJ1-1, with TRBD1 matching 8 bases. The germline V gene has CDR1 SQVTM and CDR2 ANQGSEA. The CDR3 runs 13 residues. V shed 7 bases and J 2 bases; nucleotides not matched to a gene: 6. CDR3 loop: CSAGQGGNTEAFF. As DNA, the CDR3 is TGCAGCGCTGGACAGGGAGGAAACACTGAAGCTTTCTTT. Complete variable domain (other parts from reference TRBV29-1 and TRBJ1-1): SAVISQKPSRDICQRGTSLTIQCQVDSQVTMMFWYRQQPGQSLTLIATANQGSEATYESGFVIDKFPISRPNLTFSTLTVSNMSPEDSSIYLCSAGQGGNTEAFFGQGTRLTVV.

The V call is TRBV30, the J call TRBJ1-2; 8 bases are shared with TRBD1. The junction had 10 bases not matched to a gene; V was cut back by 0 bases and J by 4 bases. This CDR3 contains 16 residues. Germline loops: CDR1 GTSNPN, CDR2 SVGIG (reference sequence). Here the CDR3 reads CAWSVRARGRSYGYTF. The CDR3 region has the DNA TGTGCCTGGAGTGTAAGGGCCAGGGGGCGCAGCTATGGCTACACCTTC. The whole variable domain, filled in from reference TRBV30 and TRBJ1-2, reads SQTIHQWPATLVQPVGSPLSLECTVEGTSNPNLYWYRQAAGRGLQLLFYSVGIGQISSEVPQNLSASRPQDRQFILSSKKLLLSDSGFYLCAWSVRARGRSYGYTFGSGTRLTVV.